Listed here are 12 T cell receptor beta chains from one sample, sequenced in a study of T cells in localized non-small cell lung cancer. Clones were sequenced by immunoSEQ multiplex PCR, and TCRdb holds only the in-frame ones, with some missing. This sample yields 35,000 to 40,000 clones, of which 80% to 90% are seen a single time; roughly 2.6% belongs to the top ten. The input for sequencing was peripheral blood, taken before any cancer treatment. These receptors came from a woman aged 35 to 75 with stage I lung adenocarcinoma.

This chain's CDR3 is CSVEKTGAGEQYF. CDR3 coding DNA: TGCAGCGTTGAGAAGACGGGGGCTGGCGAGCAGTACTTC. The rearrangement uses TRBV29-1 and TRBJ2-7; D possibly matches TRBD1 or TRBD2 (6 bases each). Trimming took off 3 bases at V and 6 bases at J, with 15 bases between the two ends. Germline V gives CDR1 SQVTM, CDR2 ANQGSEA. The CDR3 contains 13 residues.

The CDR3 region has the DNA TGCAGCGTAGCGATAGTGACTGGCACAGATACGCAGTATTTT. The encoded protein is CSVAIVTGTDTQYF. The chain recombines TRBV29-1 with TRBJ2-3, with D unclear. Germline values: CDR1 SQVTM, CDR2 ANQGSEA. CDR3 length: 14 amino acids. With 6 bases removed from V and 1 base from J, the gap between germline ends came to 14 bases.

J is TRBJ2-7 and V is TRBV28; 8 bases are a match to TRBD1. The ends lost 3 bases at V and 5 bases at J; junction bases unmatched: 9. This CDR3 is built from 15 residues. Germline CDR1 is MDHEN and CDR2 is SYDVKM. This CDR3 is CASSLRPGGINEQYF. As DNA, the CDR3 is TGTGCCAGCAGTTTGAGGCCAGGGGGCATTAACGAGCAGTACTTC. Combining the CDR3 with reference TRBV28 and TRBJ2-7 gives the whole variable domain DVKVTQSSRYLVKRTGEKVFLECVQDMDHENMFWYRQDPGLGLRLIYFSYDVKMKEKGDIPEGYSVSREKKERFSLILESASTNQTSMYLCASSLRPGGINEQYFGPGTRLTVT.

This rearrangement joins TRBV2 to TRBJ1-1; D is undetermined. This CDR3 spans 11 amino acids. Germline values: CDR1 SNHLY, CDR2 FYNNEI. V gave up 7 bases and J gave up 3 bases, with 6 bases separating them. This CDR3 reads CASIQDTEAFF. DNA of the CDR3: TGTGCCAGCATCCAGGACACTGAAGCTTTCTTT.

The V call is TRBV21-1, the J call TRBJ2-2; the table names TRBD1, a call not compared with the DNA. TRBV21-1 represents a pseudogene. The CDR3 covers 18 residues. CDR3: CASSRAAAQAEKAGELFF. CDR3 DNA: TGTGCCAGCAGCAGAGCCGCAGCACAGGCAGAGAAGGCCGGGGAGCTGTTTTTT.

The rearrangement joins TRBV4-1 to TRBJ2-2; D unresolved. Germline V lookup: CDR1 MGHRA, CDR2 YSYEKL. The CDR3 length is 17 residues. The germline V and J ends were trimmed by 5 bases and 4 bases, with 20 bases remaining between them. CDR3 nucleotides: TGCGCCAGCAGCGGTCCGAAAAAATCTAGTACCACCGGGGAGCTGTTTTTT. This translates into CASSGPKKSSTTGELFF.

This CDR3 reads CASSEAHFTQMGRNEQYF. The CDR3 bases are TGTGCCAGCAGTGAAGCGCATTTTACCCAGATGGGGAGGAACGAGCAGTACTTC. The chain combines TRBV6-1 with TRBJ2-7; possible D gene TRBD2, 6 bases. With 0 bases removed from V and 5 bases from J, the gap between germline ends came to 23 bases. The CDR3 runs 18 residues. Germline V gives CDR1 MNHNS, CDR2 SASEGT.

V is TRBV18 and J is TRBJ2-2; 9 nucleotides match TRBD1. CDR1 is KGHSH, CDR2 LQKENI, per germline. The CDR3 has 14 amino acids. V was pared by 3 bases and J by 4 bases, with 0 bases of the junction left unmatched. CDR3 residues: CASSPDRGTGELFF. The DNA of the CDR3 is TGTGCCAGCTCACCGGACAGGGGCACCGGGGAGCTGTTTTTT.

J is TRBJ1-1 and V is TRBV7-2; no firm D call. Germline loops: CDR1 SGHTA, CDR2 FQGNSA. There are 13 residues in the CDR3. V was clipped by 4 bases and J by 2 bases, with 8 bases between them. In DNA, the CDR3 is TGTGCCAGCAGCTCGAGTCCTAACACTGAAGCTTTCTTT. Protein: CASSSSPNTEAFF.

This rearrangement joins TRBV6-6 to TRBJ1-3; 8 positions agree with TRBD1. The CDR3 is 15 amino acids. Trimming cost V 2 bases and J 4 bases; bases outside gene matches: 4. The germline V gene has CDR1 MNHNY and CDR2 SVGAGI (reference sequence). The CDR3 here is CASSYATGDGNTIYF. The DNA for the CDR3 is TGTGCCAGCAGTTACGCGACAGGGGACGGAAACACCATATATTTT.

This clone has just a few counts. This sequence joins TRBV9 and TRBJ1-5; D call uncertain. Trimming took 0 bases from V and 2 from J, leaving 6 bases between them. There are 14 residues in the CDR3. Germline V gene lookup returns CDR1 SGDLS and CDR2 YYNGEE. The CDR3 coding sequence is TGTGCCAGCAGCGTAGCACCAGGCAATCAGCCCCAGCATTTT. Translating it yields CASSVAPGNQPQHF.

The rearrangement uses TRBV5-5 and TRBJ2-2; D tentatively reads TRBD1 or TRBD2 (5 bases each). This CDR3 has 16 residues. Looked up from germline, CDR1 is SGHKS and CDR2 is YYEKEE (reference sequence). The V gene lost 0 bases and the J gene lost 2 bases, with 11 bases spanning the gap. The CDR3 nucleotides read TGTGCCAGCAGCTTGGGGGGACCACTTAACACCGGGGAGCTGTTTTTT. It specifies CASSLGGPLNTGELFF.